This T cell receptor beta chain was identified during a study of blood T cell repertoires in COVID-19 (dated by TCRdb to about 2020). Concerning the study at large: The collaborator samples originated in the United States, Italy and Spain and spanned the acute and convalescent phases of COVID-19. The material from the prospective study consisted of cDNA or gDNA derived from T cells, B-cell-depleted T cells, or PBMCs. Deeply sampled blood TCRbeta repertoires from subjects exposed to, actively infected with, or recovered from COVID-19 were included in the dataset. A freely available public database, intended as a resource for researchers studying the immune response to SARS-CoV-2, is where the repertoires were released. Samples were obtained from the ongoing ImmuneRACE study (first 160 participants) and from about 1,300 subjects provided by 6 global collaborators. Nearly every sample came with metadata listing a de-identified subject ID, COVID-19 status, age in years and sex. Where available, HLA class I and class II types were obtained from metadata supplied by the sample provider rather than from assay-based typing.

Each collaborating institution followed its own protocols to collect whole blood in K2EDTA tubes. For TCRbeta analysis, collaborators shipped samples as frozen whole blood, isolated PBMCs, or DNA extracted from either of those sample types. TCRbeta CDR3 regions were amplified from genomic DNA by means of the immunoSEQ Assay, a bias-controlled multiplex PCR. In the original analysis: The number of nucleated cells in each sample was estimated by amplification of reference gene primers within the assay. Sequence reads were collapsed and filtered to measure the absolute abundance of every unique TCRbeta CDR3 rearrangement. For each sample, productive Simpson clonality was calculated by taking the square root of Simpson's diversity index across productive rearrangements. The source is immuneACCESS, and TCRdb retained only in-frame sequences with V and J called. Part of the clones is not carried over; for the studies checked, unresolved V genes explain less than half of this, and the remainder is unexplained. V and J calls and clone size are those listed in that table; D and trimming were worked out from the DNA. Here the sample has 45,000 to 65,000 clones; roughly 89% occur a single time. About 8.1% of the sample is held by the ten biggest clonotypes.

What the work shows at the level of the full study, not this receptor alone: How much clinical and demographic metadata was included differed by source and by participant, and the metadata was provided uncurated.

Spanning cysteine to phenylalanine, the CDR3 consists of 16 amino acids. Here the CDR3 DNA is all that survives: 48 bases in frame from base 1. Taken from the germline V gene (reference sequence), the CDR1 and CDR2 loops are LGHDT and YNNKEL. Trimming removed 5 bases from V and 2 bases from J; the gene matches leave 8 bases unexplained. Comments on this clone: Its antigen remains unidentified. Base quality data are lacking; no much larger clone is found one base away.

What was sequenced was peripheral blood. The TCR was taken from a human donor in a cohort sampled during active COVID-19. The rearranged chain carries TRBV3-1 (or the pseudogene TRBV3-2) and TRBJ2-1, with TRBD2 identical over 8 junction bases. The bases read TGTGCCAGCAGCTTCTCGATAGCGGGGCCCTACAATGAGCAGTTCTTC. This sequence encodes CASSFSIAGPYNEQFF.